This is a list of T cell receptor beta chains from one sample in a study of blood T cell repertoires in COVID-19. Repertoires were generated with immunoSEQ multiplex PCR, while TCRdb's copy carries only in-frame clones and drops some. The top ten clones hold under 1.5% of a sample with 300,000 to 450,000 clones, more than 70% of them seen once. Sequenced input: PBMCs or T cells enriched from blood (not recorded which). The source of these receptors is a man under 40 who had recovered from COVID-19. Each CDR3 is given with its conserved first and last residue. D genes are given only for firm matches. The size entry is marked missing in some rows and otherwise reads once, few, many or a size class.

D gene	V gene	J gene	clone size	CDR3 DNA	CDR3 protein
TRBD1	TRBV29-1	TRBJ2-1	-	TGCAGCGTTCCCGGACAGGGAGACTACAATGAGCAGTTCTTC	CSVPGQGDYNEQFF
TRBD1	TRBV19	TRBJ1-5	-	TGTGCCAGTAGTGGAACAGGGGGCCAGCCCCAGCATTTT	CASSGTGGQPQHF
-	TRBV2	TRBJ2-2	-	TGTGCCAGCAGTGACGAAGGGAGGGGGGACACCGGGGAGCTGTTTTTT	CASSDEGRGDTGELFF
-	TRBV9	TRBJ1-2	-	TGTGCCAGCAGCGTAGACAGCTACTATGGCTACACCTTC	CASSVDSYYGYTF
TRBD2	TRBV27	TRBJ2-2	-	TGTGCCAGCAGTTTATGGGCAGCGGGGGACACCGGGGAGCTGTTTTTT	CASSLWAAGDTGELFF
-	TRBV5-1	TRBJ2-3	-	TGCGCCAGCAGCTTGGATACAGGGTCGATTGATACGCAGTATTTT	CASSLDTGSIDTQYF
TRBD1	TRBV6-5	TRBJ1-1	-	TGTGCCAGCAGTTATTTTGGGACAGTGAACACTGAAGCTTTCTTT	CASSYFGTVNTEAFF
-	TRBV3-1/TRBV3-2	TRBJ1-2	-	TGTGCCAGCAGCCCTGTGGGGCAGGCCTATGGCTACACCTTC	CASSPVGQAYGYTF
-	TRBV7-6	TRBJ1-4	-	TGTGCCAGCAGCCTCCGGACAGAAGAAGATGAAAAACTGTTTTTT	CASSLRTEEDEKLFF
TRBD1	TRBV4-3	TRBJ1-1	-	TGCGCCAGCAGCCAACTCGGACAGGCGAACACTGAAGCTTTCTTT	CASSQLGQANTEAFF
TRBD1	TRBV9	TRBJ1-5	-	TGTGCCAGCAGCGGGGGACAGTGGTATCAGCCCCAGCATTTT	CASSGGQWYQPQHF
-	TRBV11-2	TRBJ1-1	-	TGTGCCAGCAGCTTAGCAGGGATGAACACTGAAGCTTTCTTT	CASSLAGMNTEAFF
-	TRBV19	TRBJ2-2	-	TGTGCCAGTAACAGTTTTAACACCGGGGAGCTGTTTTTT	CASNSFNTGELFF
-	TRBV27	TRBJ2-3	-	TGTGCCAGCAGTTTACTGACTGGATCCGATACGCAGTATTTT	CASSLLTGSDTQYF
-	TRBV5-5	TRBJ1-2	-	TGCGCCAGCAGCTTAGGAGTGTCTGGGAGATTTGGCTACACCTTC	CASSLGVSGRFGYTF
-	TRBV25-1	TRBJ2-1	-	TGTGCCAGCGCAGACAGTAACTACAATGAGCAGTTCTTC	CASADSNYNEQFF
TRBD1	TRBV6-1	TRBJ1-5	-	TGTGCCAGCAGTGCCCGGACAGGCATCAGGGTACAGCCCCAGCATTTT	CASSARTGIRVQPQHF
-	TRBV19	TRBJ1-2	-	TGTGCCAGTAGTTACGACAGCCTCACTAACTATGGCTACACCTTC	CASSYDSLTNYGYTF
TRBD1	TRBV20-1	TRBJ2-3	-	TGCAGTGCTAGTTCCGATCGCGAGAGGGGGCGACCCACAGATACGCAGTATTTT	CSASSDRERGRPTDTQYF
TRBD1	TRBV28	TRBJ1-1	-	TGTGCCAGCAGTTTCTCAGGGGGCTATAGGGCTTTCTTT	CASSFSGGYRAFF
-	TRBV11-2	TRBJ1-1	-	TGTGCCAGCAGCTTGGGGGGGCCCGCGCGTGTTGAAGCTTTCTTT	CASSLGGPARVEAFF
-	TRBV30	TRBJ1-6	-	TGTGCCTGGAGCGGAGGTGTGGGGTCACCCCTCCACTTT	CAWSGGVGSPLHF
-	TRBV13	TRBJ2-6	-	TGTGCCAGCAGCTTACAGGTTGGGGCCAACGTCCTGACTTTC	CASSLQVGANVLTF
TRBD1	TRBV9	TRBJ1-3	-	TGTGCCAGCAGCCCCCACAGGGGGCCCACAACGTTCTCTGGAAACACCATATATTTT	CASSPHRGPTTFSGNTIYF
TRBD1	TRBV19	TRBJ1-5	once	TGTGCCAGTAGTAACGTAGACAGGGATCAACAGCCCCAGCATTTT	CASSNVDRDQQPQHF